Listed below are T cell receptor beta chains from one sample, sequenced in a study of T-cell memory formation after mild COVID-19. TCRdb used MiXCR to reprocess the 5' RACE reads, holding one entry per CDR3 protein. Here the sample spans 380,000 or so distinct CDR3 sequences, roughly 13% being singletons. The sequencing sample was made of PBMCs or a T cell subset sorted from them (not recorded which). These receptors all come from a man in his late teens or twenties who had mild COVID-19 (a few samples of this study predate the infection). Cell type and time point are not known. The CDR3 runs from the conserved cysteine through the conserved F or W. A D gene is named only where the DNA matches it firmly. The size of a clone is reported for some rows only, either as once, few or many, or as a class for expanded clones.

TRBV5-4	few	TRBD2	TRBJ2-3	TGTGCCAGCAGCTTGGCGCGGGGGGGCACAGATACGCAGTATTTT	CASSLARGGTDTQYF
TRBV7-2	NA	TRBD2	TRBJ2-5	TGTGCCAGCAGCTTCCGGACTAGCGGGGGGCGATACCAAGAGACCCAGTACTTC	CASSFRTSGGRYQETQYF
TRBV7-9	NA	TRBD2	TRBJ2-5	TGTGCCAGCAGCGCGGCCTTAAGCGGGGGGACTCCCCAAGAGACCCAGTACTTC	CASSAALSGGTPQETQYF
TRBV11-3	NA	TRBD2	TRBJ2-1	TGTGCCAGCAGCCCCTCACGGGGGGGGGGCTACAATGAGCAGTTCTTC	CASSPSRGGGYNEQFF
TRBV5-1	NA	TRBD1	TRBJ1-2	TGCGCCAGCAGCTTCTCCTCCTGGGACAGATCGAGCAAGGGCTACACCTTC	CASSFSSWDRSSKGYTF
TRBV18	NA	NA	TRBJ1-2	TGTGCCAGCTCGCGGGACGTCGGGGGCTATGGCTACACCTTC	CASSRDVGGYGYTF
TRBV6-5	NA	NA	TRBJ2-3	TGTGCCAGCAGCCGCCCGGGGCAGTTAGATACGCAGTATTTT	CASSRPGQLDTQYF
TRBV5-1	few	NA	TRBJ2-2	TGCGCCAGCAGTTCAGGACTCACCGGGGAGCTGTTTTTT	CASSSGLTGELFF
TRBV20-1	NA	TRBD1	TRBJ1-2	TGCAGTGCTAGACGATCCACCGGGACAGGGGGACCCTATGGCTACACCTTC	CSARRSTGTGGPYGYTF
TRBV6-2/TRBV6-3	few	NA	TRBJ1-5	TGTGCCAGCAGTTATCTCCGGAAATCAGAGCCCCAGCATTTT	CASSYLRKSEPQHF
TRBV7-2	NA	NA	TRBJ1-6	TGTGCCAGCAGCCAGCCGGGGACCCCTTCACCCCTCCACTTT	CASSQPGTPSPLHF
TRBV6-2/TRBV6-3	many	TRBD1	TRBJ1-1	TGTGCCAGCAGTTACGGACAGGGGAACACTGAAGCTTTCTTT	CASSYGQGNTEAFF
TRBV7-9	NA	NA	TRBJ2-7	TGTGCCAGCAGCTTACGTGGGGCCATCTCCTACGAGCAGTACTTC	CASSLRGAISYEQYF
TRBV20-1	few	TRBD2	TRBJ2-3	TGCAGTGCGTATTCTAGCGGGGGTGCAGATACGCAGTATTTT	CSAYSSGGADTQYF
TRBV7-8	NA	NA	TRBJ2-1	TGTGCCAGCAGCCAGGATGAGCAGTTCTTC	CASSQDEQFF
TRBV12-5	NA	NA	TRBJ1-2	TGTGCTAGTGGTAAGGACAGCTATGGCTACACCTTC	CASGKDSYGYTF